This record covers a single T cell receptor beta chain. This sample stems from a study of blood T cell repertoires in COVID-19. CDR1 LNHNV and CDR2 YYDKDF come from the germline V gene (reference sequence). The CDR3 is 15 amino acids. Between the trimmed V and J ends, which lost 0 bases and 0 bases, there was a span of 8 bases. Data came from immunoSEQ multiplex PCR; TCRdb stores just in-frame clones and leaves some out. In the table there are 200,000 to 250,000 clones, under 90% of which are singletons. This TCR was recovered from a man in his 60s who had recovered from COVID-19. The sequencing input was peripheral blood. The chain recombines TRBV15 with TRBJ1-2; the D is unclear. The CDR3 region has the DNA TGTGCCACCAGCAGAGATTTGGCAGCTAACTATGGCTACACCTTC. Translating it yields CATSRDLAANYGYTF.